The present entry profiles one T cell receptor (beta chain) with its context. The assay was immunoSEQ multiplex PCR, and TCRdb's table has in-frame clones only and misses some. The sample has over 200,000 clones, roughly 82% seen once. This record comes from a study of blood T cell repertoires in COVID-19. The CDR3 is 13 amino acids. V lost 0 bases and J 5 bases, leaving 7 bases between the germline ends. Germline V gives CDR1 LNHNV, CDR2 YYDKDF (reference sequence). This clonotype originated in a man in his forties who had recovered from COVID-19. Material for sequencing was peripheral blood. The chain couples TRBV15 to TRBJ2-5; D gene uncertain. Here the CDR3 reads CATSREGRETQYF. The CDR3 DNA reads TGTGCCACCAGCAGAGAGGGCCGGGAGACCCAGTACTTC.